This is a list of T cell receptor beta chains from one sample in a study of blood T cell repertoires in COVID-19. This table comes from immunoSEQ multiplex PCR, and its TCRdb copy is limited to in-frame clones, with some not included. This table has 100,000 to 150,000 clones, around three quarters appearing once. Sequenced material: peripheral blood. The receptors originated from a man in his forties with active or convalescent COVID-19. Each CDR3 is given without its conserved first and last residue.

TRBJ2-1 | TRBV28 | ASSLGRGGNNEQF
TRBJ2-5 | TRBV19 | ASSMRLVPETQY
TRBJ2-1 | TRBV11-2 | ASSHSGFSSYNEQF
TRBJ1-6 | TRBV9 | ASSKGRGDSPLH
TRBJ2-2 | TRBV4-2 | ASSVSQGGNGELF
TRBJ2-2 | TRBV11-2 | ASSLVPGQGTGELF
TRBJ1-2 | TRBV30 | AWSVAGSGYT
TRBJ1-1 | TRBV7-3 | ASSPRARDRREGTEAF
TRBJ1-5 | TRBV10-2 | ASTPGGNQPQH
TRBJ1-1 | TRBV30 | AWGLRSGNTEAF
TRBJ1-2 | TRBV19 | ASSISVDYGYT
TRBJ1-5 | TRBV24-1 | ATSGGQHNQPQH
TRBJ1-2 | TRBV24-1 | ATSEVGANYGYT
TRBJ2-3 | TRBV9 | ASSVRLASTDTQY
TRBJ2-2 | TRBV29-1 | SVVAGDTGELF
TRBJ1-5 | TRBV7-8 | ASSLGIRGQPQH
TRBJ1-1 | TRBV6-5 | ASRHRDRDTEAF
TRBJ1-5 | TRBV14 | ASSQTENQPQH
TRBJ2-1 | TRBV4-1 | ASSQAPGVNEQF
TRBJ2-1 | TRBV5-1 | ASSFGAGESYNEQF
TRBJ1-2 | TRBV4-2 | ASSPGTGGGYT
TRBJ2-7 | TRBV11-2 | ASSYYYEQY
TRBJ1-2 | TRBV6-5 | ASSPREASGYT
TRBJ1-2 | TRBV27 | ASSLSKGWDGYT
TRBJ1-2 | TRBV5-5 | ASSLGAGDTQLYGYT
TRBJ1-5 | TRBV28 | ASRRGQGQPQH
TRBJ1-2 | TRBV27 | ASSSGQGHGYT
TRBJ1-4 | TRBV10-3 | AISSGTGLTNEKLF
TRBJ2-1 | TRBV15 | ATSTGRIYNEQF
TRBJ2-3 | TRBV6-1 | ASSERGVTDTQY
TRBJ1-6 | TRBV2 | ASSDRGFGSPLH
TRBJ1-1 | TRBV6-5 | ASSRWTEAF
TRBJ1-1 | TRBV20-1 | SANDRAKMNTEAF
TRBJ1-4 | TRBV19 | ASSHPGQGATNEKLF
TRBJ1-2 | TRBV28 | ASSFRDRENGYT
TRBJ1-4 | TRBV19 | ASSLQGPATNEKLF
TRBJ1-4 | TRBV5-1 | ASSLVGTGNEKLF
TRBJ2-1 | TRBV2 | ASSAVREGEQF
TRBJ2-2 | TRBV6-2/TRBV6-3 | ASSYTSGGVDTGELF
TRBJ1-6 | TRBV14 | ASSQGTRSSYNSPLH
TRBJ2-7 | TRBV5-1 | ASSPVQREGEQY
TRBJ2-7 | TRBV12-3/TRBV12-4 | ASSPTSGRTQY
TRBJ1-5 | TRBV2 | ASSERNGQYSNQPQH
TRBJ1-2 | TRBV2 | ASSTGPNYGYT
TRBJ1-3 | TRBV3-1/TRBV3-2 | ASSPQTGGGNTIY